The subject of this entry is one T cell receptor (beta chain). Germline V lookup: CDR1 DFQATT, CDR2 SNEGSKA (reference sequence). V lost 6 bases to trimming and J lost 8 bases, with 12 bases between them. The CDR3 is 11 amino acids. Source study methods: Reference gene primers were amplified, and this amplification served to estimate nucleated cell counts. Using immunoSEQ multiplex PCR, the repertoire was profiled, and TCRdb retains in-frame clones only, with some absent. V and J calls plus clone size are reproduced from that table; the DNA served to infer D and trimming. The sample includes approximately 200,000 clones, around 85% of them seen just once. The data originate from a study of blood T cell repertoires in COVID-19. About the study: The origin of the acute and convalescent COVID-19 samples was the United States, Italy and Spain. In each case, the material was cDNA or gDNA derived from T cells, B-cell-depleted T cells, or PBMCs.

The sequenced sample consisted of peripheral blood. The receptor was derived from a human donor with active or convalescent COVID-19. The donor label of this sample is uncertain. The chain is built from TRBV20-1 and TRBJ2-3, with D unclear. The CDR3 coding sequence is TGCAGTGCCACCCCCCAGGCTACGCAGTATTTT. Translating it yields CSATPQATQYF.